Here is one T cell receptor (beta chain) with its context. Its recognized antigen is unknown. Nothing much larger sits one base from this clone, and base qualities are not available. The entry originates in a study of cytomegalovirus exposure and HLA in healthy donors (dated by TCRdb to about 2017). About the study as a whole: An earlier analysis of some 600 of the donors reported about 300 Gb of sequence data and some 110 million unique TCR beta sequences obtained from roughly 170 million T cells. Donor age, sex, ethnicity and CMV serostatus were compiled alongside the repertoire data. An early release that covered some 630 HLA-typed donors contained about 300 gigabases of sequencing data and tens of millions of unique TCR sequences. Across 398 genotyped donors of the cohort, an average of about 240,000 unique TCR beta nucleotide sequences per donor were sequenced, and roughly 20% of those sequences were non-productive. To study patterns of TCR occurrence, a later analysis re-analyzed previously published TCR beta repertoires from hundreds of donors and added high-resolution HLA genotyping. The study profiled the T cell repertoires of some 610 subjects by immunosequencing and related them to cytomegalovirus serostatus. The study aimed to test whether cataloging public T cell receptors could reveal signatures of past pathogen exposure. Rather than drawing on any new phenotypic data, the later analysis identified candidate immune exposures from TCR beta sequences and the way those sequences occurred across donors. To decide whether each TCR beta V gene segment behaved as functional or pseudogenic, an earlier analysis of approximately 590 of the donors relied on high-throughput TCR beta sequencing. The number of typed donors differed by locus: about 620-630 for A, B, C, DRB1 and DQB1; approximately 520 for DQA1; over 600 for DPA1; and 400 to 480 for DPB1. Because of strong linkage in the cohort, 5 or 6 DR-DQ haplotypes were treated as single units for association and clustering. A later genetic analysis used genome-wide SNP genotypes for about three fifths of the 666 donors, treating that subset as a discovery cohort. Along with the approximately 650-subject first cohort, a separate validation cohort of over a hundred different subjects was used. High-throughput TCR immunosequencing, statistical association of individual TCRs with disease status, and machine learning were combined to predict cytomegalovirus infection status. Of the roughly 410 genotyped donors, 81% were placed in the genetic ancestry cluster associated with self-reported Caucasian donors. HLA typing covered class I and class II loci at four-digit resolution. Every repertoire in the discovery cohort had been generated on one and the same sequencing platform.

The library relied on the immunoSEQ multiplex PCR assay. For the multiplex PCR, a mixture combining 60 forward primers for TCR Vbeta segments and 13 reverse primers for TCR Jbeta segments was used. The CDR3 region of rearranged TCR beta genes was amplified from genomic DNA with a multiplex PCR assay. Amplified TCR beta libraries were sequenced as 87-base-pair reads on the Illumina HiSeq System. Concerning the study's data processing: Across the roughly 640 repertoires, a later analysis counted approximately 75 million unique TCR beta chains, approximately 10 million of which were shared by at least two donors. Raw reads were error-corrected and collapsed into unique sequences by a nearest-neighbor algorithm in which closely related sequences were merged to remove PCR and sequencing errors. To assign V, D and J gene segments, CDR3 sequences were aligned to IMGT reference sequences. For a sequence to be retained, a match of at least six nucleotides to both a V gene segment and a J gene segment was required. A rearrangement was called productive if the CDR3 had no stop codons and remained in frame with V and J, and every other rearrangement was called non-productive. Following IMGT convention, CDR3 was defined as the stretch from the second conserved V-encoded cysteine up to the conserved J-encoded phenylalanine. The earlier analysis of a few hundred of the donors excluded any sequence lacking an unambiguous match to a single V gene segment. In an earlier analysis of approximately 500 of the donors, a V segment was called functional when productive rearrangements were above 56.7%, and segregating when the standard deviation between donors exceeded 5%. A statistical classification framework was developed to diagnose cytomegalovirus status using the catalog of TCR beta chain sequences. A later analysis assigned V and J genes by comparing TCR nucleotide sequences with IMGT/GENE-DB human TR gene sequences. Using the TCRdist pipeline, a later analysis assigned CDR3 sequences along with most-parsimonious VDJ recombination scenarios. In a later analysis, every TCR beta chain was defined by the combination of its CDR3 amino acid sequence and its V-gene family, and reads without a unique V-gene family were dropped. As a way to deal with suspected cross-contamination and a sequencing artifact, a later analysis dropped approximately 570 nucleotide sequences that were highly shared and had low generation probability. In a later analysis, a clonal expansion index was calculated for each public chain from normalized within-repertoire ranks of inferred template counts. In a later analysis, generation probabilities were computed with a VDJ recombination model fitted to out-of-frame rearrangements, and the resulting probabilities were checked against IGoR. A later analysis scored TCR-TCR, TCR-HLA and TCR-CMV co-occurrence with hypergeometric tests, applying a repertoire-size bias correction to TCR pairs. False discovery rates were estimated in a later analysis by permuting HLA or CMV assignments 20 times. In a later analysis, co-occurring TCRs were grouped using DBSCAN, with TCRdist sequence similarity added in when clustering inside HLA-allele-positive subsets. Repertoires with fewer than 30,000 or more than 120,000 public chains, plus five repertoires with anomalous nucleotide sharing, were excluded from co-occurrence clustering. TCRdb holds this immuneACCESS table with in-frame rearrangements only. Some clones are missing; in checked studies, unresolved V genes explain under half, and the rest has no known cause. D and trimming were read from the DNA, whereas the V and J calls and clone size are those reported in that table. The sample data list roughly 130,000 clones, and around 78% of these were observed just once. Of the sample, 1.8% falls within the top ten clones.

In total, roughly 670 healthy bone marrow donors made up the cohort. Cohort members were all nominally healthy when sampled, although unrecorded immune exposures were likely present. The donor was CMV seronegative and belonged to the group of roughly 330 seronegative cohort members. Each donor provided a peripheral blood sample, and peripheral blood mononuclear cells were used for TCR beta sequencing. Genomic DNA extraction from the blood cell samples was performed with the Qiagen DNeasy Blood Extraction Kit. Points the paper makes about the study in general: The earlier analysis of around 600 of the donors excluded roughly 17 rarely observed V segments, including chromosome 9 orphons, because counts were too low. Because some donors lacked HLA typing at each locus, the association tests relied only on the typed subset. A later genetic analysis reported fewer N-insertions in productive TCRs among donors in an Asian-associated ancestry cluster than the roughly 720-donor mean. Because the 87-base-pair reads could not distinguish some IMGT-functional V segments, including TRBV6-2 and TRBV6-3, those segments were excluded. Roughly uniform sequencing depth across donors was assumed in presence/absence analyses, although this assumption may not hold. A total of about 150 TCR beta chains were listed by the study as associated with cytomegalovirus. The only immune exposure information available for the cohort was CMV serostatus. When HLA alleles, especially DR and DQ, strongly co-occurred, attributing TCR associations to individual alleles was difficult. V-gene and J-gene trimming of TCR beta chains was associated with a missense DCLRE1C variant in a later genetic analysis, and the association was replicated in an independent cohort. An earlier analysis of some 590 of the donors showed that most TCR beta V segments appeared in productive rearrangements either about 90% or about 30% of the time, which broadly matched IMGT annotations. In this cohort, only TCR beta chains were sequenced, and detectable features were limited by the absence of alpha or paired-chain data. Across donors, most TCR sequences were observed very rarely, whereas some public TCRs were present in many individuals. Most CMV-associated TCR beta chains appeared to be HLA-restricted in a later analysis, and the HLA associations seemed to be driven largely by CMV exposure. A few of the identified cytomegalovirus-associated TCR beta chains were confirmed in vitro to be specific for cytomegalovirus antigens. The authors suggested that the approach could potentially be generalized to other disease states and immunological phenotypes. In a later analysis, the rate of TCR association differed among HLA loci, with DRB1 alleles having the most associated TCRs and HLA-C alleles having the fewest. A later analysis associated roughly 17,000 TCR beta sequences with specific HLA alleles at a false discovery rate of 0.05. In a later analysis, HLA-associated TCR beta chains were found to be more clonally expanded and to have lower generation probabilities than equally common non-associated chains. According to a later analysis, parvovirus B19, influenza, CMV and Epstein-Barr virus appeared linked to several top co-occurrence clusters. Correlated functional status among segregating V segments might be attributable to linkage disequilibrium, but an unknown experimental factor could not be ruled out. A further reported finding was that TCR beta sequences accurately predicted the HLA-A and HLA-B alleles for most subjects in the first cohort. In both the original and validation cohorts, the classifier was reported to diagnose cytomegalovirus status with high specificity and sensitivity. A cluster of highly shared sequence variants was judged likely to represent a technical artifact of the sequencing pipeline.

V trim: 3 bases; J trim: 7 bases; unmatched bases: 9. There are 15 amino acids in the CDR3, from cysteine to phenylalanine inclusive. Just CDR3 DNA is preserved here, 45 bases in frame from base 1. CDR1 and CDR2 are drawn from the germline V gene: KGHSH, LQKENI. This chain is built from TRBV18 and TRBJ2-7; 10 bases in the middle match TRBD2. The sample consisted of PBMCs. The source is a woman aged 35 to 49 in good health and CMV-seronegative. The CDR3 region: CASSPSSGGAIEQYF. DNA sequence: TGTGCCAGCTCACCCAGCAGCGGGGGGGCGATAGAGCAGTACTTC.